The rows below give T cell receptor beta chains drawn from one sample of a study of CD8+ T cells in alopecia areata. Measured with immunoSEQ multiplex PCR; TCRdb has only the in-frame clones, and not every one. The sample contains around 300,000 clones, 60% of which appear only once. The material sequenced was CD4+ T cells sorted from blood, taken around week 52, from a patient treated with tofacitinib. The source of these receptors is a human donor with alopecia areata. Each CDR3 is given with its conserved first and last residue. D genes are given only for firm matches. Clone sizes are given selectively: once, few, many, or a class where the clone is expanded.

CDR3aa: CASSLAPSRNQPQHF; CDR3nt: TGTGCCAGCAGCTTAGCGCCGTCTCGCAATCAGCCCCAGCATTTT; abundance: NA; j_gene: TRBJ1-5; v_gene: TRBV7-8; d_gene: NA
CDR3aa: CASSQAPTGDYGYTF; CDR3nt: TGCGCCAGCAGCCAAGCTCCGACAGGAGACTATGGCTACACCTTC; abundance: NA; j_gene: TRBJ1-2; v_gene: TRBV4-1; d_gene: NA
CDR3aa: CASSRDRESPLHF; CDR3nt: TGCGCCAGCAGCCGGGACAGGGAGTCACCCCTCCACTTT; abundance: NA; j_gene: TRBJ1-6; v_gene: TRBV4-3; d_gene: TRBD1
CDR3aa: CASSVVPGAVDTEAFF; CDR3nt: TGTGCCAGCAGCGTAGTTCCGGGAGCAGTCGACACTGAAGCTTTCTTT; abundance: NA; j_gene: TRBJ1-1; v_gene: TRBV9; d_gene: NA
CDR3aa: CASSPQGSGANVLTF; CDR3nt: TGTGCCAGCAGCCCTCAGGGATCTGGGGCCAACGTCCTGACTTTC; abundance: NA; j_gene: TRBJ2-6; v_gene: TRBV7-2; d_gene: NA
CDR3aa: CSVVPSGGYEQYF; CDR3nt: TGCAGCGTTGTCCCTAGCGGGGGTTACGAGCAGTACTTC; abundance: NA; j_gene: TRBJ2-7; v_gene: TRBV29-1; d_gene: TRBD2
CDR3aa: CAWATYGDQPQHF; CDR3nt: TGTGCCTGGGCTACTTACGGGGATCAGCCCCAGCATTTT; abundance: NA; j_gene: TRBJ1-5; v_gene: TRBV30; d_gene: NA
CDR3aa: CASSGGGGPHGKTQYF; CDR3nt: TGTGCTAGCAGCGGGGGAGGCGGACCCCACGGGAAAACCCAGTACTTC; abundance: few; j_gene: TRBJ2-5; v_gene: TRBV7-7; d_gene: TRBD2
CDR3aa: CASSRGQGGQPQHF; CDR3nt: TGTGCCAGCAGCCGGGGACAGGGAGGACAGCCCCAGCATTTT; abundance: once; j_gene: TRBJ1-5; v_gene: TRBV5-6; d_gene: TRBD1
CDR3aa: CASSGQGNQPQHF; CDR3nt: TGTGCCAGCTCGGGACAGGGGAATCAGCCCCAGCATTTT; abundance: once; j_gene: TRBJ1-5; v_gene: TRBV18; d_gene: TRBD1
CDR3aa: CSAKGTTSTDTQYF; CDR3nt: TGCAGCGCCAAGGGGACAACTAGCACAGATACGCAGTATTTT; abundance: few; j_gene: TRBJ2-3; v_gene: TRBV29-1; d_gene: NA
CDR3aa: CASSQGSGNTDTQYF; CDR3nt: TGTGCCAGCAGCCAGGGGAGCGGGAACACAGATACGCAGTATTTT; abundance: NA; j_gene: TRBJ2-3; v_gene: TRBV4-2; d_gene: TRBD2
CDR3aa: CASSLLAGAEQYF; CDR3nt: TGTGCCAGCAGCTTATTGGCGGGGGCCGAGCAGTACTTC; abundance: NA; j_gene: TRBJ2-7; v_gene: TRBV7-6; d_gene: NA
CDR3aa: CASSLSQNQPQHF; CDR3nt: TGCGCCAGCAGCTTGAGTCAAAATCAGCCCCAGCATTTT; abundance: NA; j_gene: TRBJ1-5; v_gene: TRBV5-1; d_gene: NA